Following are 3 T cell receptor beta chains from one sample sequenced in a study of cytomegalovirus exposure and HLA in healthy donors. Primers: 60 Vbeta forward and 13 Jbeta reverse. Assay: immunoSEQ multiplex PCR; the TCRdb copy retains only in-frame clones and omits some. In the table there are approximately 190,000 clones, roughly four fifths of which are singletons. The source material was PBMCs. These receptors all come from a woman aged 25 to 45 in good health and CMV-seropositive.

The genes are TRBV7-3 and TRBJ2-2, with 12 positions matching TRBD2. J gave up 5 bases and V 5 bases, and 12 bases lay outside the gene matches. Germline CDR1 and CDR2: SGHTA and FQGTGA. This CDR3 spans 18 amino acids. The CDR3: CASSQRPSGRARTGELFF. As DNA, the CDR3 is TGTGCCAGCAGCCAAAGGCCTAGCGGGAGGGCACGGACCGGGGAGCTGTTTTTT.

There are a few counts of this clone. The V and J genes are TRBV6-5 and TRBJ1-6; D might be TRBD1 (5 bases). This CDR3 comprises 14 residues. Germline values: CDR1 MNHEY, CDR2 SVGAGI. Trimming removed 6 bases from V and 9 bases from J, with 15 bases in between. Here the CDR3 reads CASSRVDMTSPLHF. The CDR3 nucleotides are TGTGCCAGCAGCAGGGTGGATATGACTTCACCCCTCCACTTT.

The chain couples TRBV30 to TRBJ1-2, with a weak D call TRBD1 (5 bases). V gave up 4 bases and J gave up 7 bases, with 13 bases separating them. This CDR3 is 12 amino acids long. Germline CDR1 GTSNPN, CDR2 SVGIG (reference sequence). The CDR3 spells CAWIRGRAGYTF. The CDR3 DNA reads TGTGCCTGGATTCGGGGGAGGGCTGGCTACACCTTC. The complete variable domain, with remaining parts taken from reference TRBV30 and TRBJ1-2, reads SQTIHQWPATLVQPVGSPLSLECTVEGTSNPNLYWYRQAAGRGLQLLFYSVGIGQISSEVPQNLSASRPQDRQFILSSKKLLLSDSGFYLCAWIRGRAGYTFGSGTRLTVV.